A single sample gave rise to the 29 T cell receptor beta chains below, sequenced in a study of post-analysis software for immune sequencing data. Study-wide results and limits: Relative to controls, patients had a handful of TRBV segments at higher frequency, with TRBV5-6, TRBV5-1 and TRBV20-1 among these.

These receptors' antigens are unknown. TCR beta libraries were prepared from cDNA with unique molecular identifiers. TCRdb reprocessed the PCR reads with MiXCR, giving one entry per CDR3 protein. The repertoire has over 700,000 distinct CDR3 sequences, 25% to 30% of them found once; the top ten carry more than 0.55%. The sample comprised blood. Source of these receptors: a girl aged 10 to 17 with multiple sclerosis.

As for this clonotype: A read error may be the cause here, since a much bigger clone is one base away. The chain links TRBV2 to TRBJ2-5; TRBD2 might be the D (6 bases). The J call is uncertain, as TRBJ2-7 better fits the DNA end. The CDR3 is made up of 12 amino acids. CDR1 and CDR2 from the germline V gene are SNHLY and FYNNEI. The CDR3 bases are TGTGCCAGCAGTCGACTAGGTGACGAGCAGTACTTC. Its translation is CASSRLGDEQYF.

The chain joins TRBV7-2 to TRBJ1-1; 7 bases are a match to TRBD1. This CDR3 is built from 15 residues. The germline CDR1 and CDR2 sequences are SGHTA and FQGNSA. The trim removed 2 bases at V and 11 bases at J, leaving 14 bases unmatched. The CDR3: CASSLRRLGQIGAFF. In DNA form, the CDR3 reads TGTGCCAGCAGCTTACGGAGACTGGGACAGATAGGGGCTTTCTTT. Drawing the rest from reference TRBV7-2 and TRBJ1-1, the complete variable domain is GAGVSQSPSNKVTEKGKDVELRCDPISGHTALYWYRQSLGQGLEFLIYFQGNSAPDKSGLPSDRFSAERTGGSVSTLTIQRTQQEDSAVYLCASSLRRLGQIGAFFGQGTRLTVV.

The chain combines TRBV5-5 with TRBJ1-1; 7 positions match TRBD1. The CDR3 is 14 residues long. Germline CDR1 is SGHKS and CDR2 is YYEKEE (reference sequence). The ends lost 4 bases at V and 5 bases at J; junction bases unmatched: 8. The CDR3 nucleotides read TGTGCCAGCAGCGGGGACAGCGGATTTACTGAAGCTTTCTTT. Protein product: CASSGDSGFTEAFF.

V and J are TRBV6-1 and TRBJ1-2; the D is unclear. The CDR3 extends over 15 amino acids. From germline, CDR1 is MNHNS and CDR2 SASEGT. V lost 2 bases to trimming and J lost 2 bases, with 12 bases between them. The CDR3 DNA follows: TGTGCCAGCAGTGAAAGGAGGGCGACCAACTATGGCTACACCTTC. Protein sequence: CASSERRATNYGYTF.

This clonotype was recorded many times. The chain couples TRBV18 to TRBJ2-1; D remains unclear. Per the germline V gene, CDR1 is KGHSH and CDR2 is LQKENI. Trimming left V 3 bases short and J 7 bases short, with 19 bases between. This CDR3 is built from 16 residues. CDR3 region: CASSPKRAGRANEQFF. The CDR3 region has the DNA TGTGCCAGCTCACCGAAACGGGCCGGCCGCGCGAATGAGCAGTTCTTC.

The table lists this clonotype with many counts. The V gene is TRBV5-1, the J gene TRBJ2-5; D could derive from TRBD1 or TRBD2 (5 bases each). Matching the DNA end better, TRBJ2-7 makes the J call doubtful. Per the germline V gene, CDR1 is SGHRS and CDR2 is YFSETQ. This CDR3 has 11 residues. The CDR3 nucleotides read TGCGCCAGCAGCTTTGGGGGCGAGCAGTACTTC. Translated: CASSFGGEQYF.

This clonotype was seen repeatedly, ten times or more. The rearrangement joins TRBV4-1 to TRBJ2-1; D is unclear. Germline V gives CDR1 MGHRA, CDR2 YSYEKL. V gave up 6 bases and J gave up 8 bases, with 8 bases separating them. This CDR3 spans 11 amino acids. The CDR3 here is CASSRRHEQFF. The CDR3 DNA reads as TGCGCCAGCAGTCGCCGGCATGAGCAGTTCTTC.

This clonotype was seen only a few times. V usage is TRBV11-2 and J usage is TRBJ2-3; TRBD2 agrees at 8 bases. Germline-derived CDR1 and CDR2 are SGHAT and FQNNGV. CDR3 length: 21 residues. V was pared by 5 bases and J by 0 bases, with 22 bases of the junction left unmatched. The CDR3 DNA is TGTGCCAGCAGCCAACCATTCAGGGACCCTGGAGCGGGGGAAAGCACAGATACGCAGTATTTT. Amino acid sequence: CASSQPFRDPGAGESTDTQYF. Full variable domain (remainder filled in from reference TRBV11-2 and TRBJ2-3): EAGVAQSPRYKIIEKRQSVAFWCNPISGHATLYWYQQILGQGPKLLIQFQNNGVVDDSQLPKDRFSAERLKGVDSTLKIQPAKLEDSAVYLCASSQPFRDPGAGESTDTQYFGPGTRLTVL.

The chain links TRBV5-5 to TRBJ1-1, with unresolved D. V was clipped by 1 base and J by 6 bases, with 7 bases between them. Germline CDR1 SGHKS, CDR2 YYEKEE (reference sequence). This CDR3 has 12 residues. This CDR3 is CASSLLRPEAFF. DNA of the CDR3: TGTGCCAGCAGCTTGTTGCGGCCTGAAGCTTTCTTT.

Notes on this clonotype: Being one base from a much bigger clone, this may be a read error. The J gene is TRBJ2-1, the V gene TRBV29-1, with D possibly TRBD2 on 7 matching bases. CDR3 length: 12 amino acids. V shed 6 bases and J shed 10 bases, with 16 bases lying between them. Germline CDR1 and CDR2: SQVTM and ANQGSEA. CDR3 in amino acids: CSVPGASGEQFF. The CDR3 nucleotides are TGCAGCGTACCGGGGGCTAGCGGCGAGCAGTTCTTC.

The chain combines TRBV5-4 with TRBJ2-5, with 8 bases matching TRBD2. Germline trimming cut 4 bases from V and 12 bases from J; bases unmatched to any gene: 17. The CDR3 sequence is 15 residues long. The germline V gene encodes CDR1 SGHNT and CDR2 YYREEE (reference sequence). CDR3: CASSGIAGPDMTKYF. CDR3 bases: TGTGCCAGCAGCGGGATAGCGGGACCAGACATGACTAAGTACTTC.

CDR3 sequence reads: CSARGPRVYNEQFF. Written as DNA, the CDR3 is TGCAGTGCTAGAGGTCCCAGGGTCTACAATGAGCAGTTCTTC. V and J are TRBV20-1 and TRBJ2-1; weak D call: TRBD1 (5 bases). The germline CDR1 and CDR2 sequences are DFQATT and SNEGSKA (reference sequence). The CDR3 runs 14 residues. V was pared by 1 base and J by 3 bases, with 10 bases between.

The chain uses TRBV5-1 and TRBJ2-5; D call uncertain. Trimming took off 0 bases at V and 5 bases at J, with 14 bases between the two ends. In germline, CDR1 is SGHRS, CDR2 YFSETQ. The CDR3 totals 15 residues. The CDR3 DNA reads TGCGCCAGCAGCTTGGATTTGGGCAGCAGTGAGACCCAGTACTTC. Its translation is CASSLDLGSSETQYF.

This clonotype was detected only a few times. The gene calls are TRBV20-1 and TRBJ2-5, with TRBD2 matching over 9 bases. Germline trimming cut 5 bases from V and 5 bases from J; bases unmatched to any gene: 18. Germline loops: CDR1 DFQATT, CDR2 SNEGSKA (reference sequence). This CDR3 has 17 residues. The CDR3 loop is CSAARSGSWRYMETQYF. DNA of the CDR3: TGCAGTGCTGCGCGTAGCGGGAGTTGGAGGTATATGGAGACCCAGTACTTC.

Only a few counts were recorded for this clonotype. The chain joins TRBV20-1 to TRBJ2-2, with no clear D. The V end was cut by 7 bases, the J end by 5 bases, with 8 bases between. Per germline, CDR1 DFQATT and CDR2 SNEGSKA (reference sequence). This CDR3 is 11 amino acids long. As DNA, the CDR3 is TGCAGTGGTCTATTTACCGGGGAGCTGTTTTTT. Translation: CSGLFTGELFF.

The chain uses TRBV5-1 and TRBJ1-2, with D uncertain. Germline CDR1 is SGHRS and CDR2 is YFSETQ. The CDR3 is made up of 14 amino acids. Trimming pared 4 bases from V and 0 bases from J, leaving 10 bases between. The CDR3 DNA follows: TGCGCCAGCAGCCAAGAGTTCGCTAACTATGGCTACACCTTC. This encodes CASSQEFANYGYTF. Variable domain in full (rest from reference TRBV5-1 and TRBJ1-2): KAGVTQTPRYLIKTRGQQVTLSCSPISGHRSVSWYQQTPGQGLQFLFEYFSETQRNKGNFPGRFSGRQFSNSRSEMNVSTLELGDSALYLCASSQEFANYGYTFGSGTRLTVV.

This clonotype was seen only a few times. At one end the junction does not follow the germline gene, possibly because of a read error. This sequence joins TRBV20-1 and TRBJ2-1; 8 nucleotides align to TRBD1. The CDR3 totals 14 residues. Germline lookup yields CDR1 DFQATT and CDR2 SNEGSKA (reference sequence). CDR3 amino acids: CSARDRDAYSEQFF. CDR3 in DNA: TGCAGTGCTAGGGACAGGGATGCCTACAGTGAGCAGTTCTTC.

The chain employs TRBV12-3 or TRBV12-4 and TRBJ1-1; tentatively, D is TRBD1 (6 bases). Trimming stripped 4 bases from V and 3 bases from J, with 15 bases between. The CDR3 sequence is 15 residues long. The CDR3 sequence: CASSWDNSGDTEAFF. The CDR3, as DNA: TGTGCCAGCAGTTGGGACAACTCCGGAGACACTGAAGCTTTCTTT.

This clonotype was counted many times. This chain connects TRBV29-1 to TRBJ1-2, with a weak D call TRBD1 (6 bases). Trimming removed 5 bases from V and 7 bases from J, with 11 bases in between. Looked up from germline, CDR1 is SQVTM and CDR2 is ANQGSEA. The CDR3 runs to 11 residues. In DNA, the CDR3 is TGCAGCGTTCCTGACAGGACTGGCTACACCTTC. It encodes CSVPDRTGYTF. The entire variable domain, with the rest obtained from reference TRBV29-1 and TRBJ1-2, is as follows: SAVISQKPSRDICQRGTSLTIQCQVDSQVTMMFWYRQQPGQSLTLIATANQGSEATYESGFVIDKFPISRPNLTFSTLTVSNMSPEDSSIYLCSVPDRTGYTFGSGTRLTVV.

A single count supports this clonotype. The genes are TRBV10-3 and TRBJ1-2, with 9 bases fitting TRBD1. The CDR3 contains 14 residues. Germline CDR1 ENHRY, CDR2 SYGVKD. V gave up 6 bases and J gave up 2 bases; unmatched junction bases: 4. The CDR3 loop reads CAIRPGQGNYGYTF. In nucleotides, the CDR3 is TGTGCCATCAGGCCGGGACAGGGAAACTATGGCTACACCTTC.

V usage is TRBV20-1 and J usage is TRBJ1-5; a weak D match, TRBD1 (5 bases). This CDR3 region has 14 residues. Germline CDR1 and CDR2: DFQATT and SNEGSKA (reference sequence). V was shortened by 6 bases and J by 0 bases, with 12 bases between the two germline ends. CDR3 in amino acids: CSATTDNSNQPQHF. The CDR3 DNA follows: TGCAGTGCAACGACAGACAATAGCAATCAGCCCCAGCATTTT.

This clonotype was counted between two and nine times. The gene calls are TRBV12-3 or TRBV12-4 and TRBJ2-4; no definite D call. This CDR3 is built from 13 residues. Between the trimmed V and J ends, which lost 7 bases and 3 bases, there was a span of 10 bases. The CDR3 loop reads CASTPRSKNIQYF. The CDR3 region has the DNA TGTGCCAGCACTCCTAGGAGCAAAAACATTCAGTACTTC.

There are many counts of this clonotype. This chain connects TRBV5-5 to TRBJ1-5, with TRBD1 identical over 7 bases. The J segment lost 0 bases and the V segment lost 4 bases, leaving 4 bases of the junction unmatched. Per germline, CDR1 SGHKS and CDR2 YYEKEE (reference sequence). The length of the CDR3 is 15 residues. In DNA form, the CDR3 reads TGTGCCAGCAGCCCGACAGGGTATAGCAATCAGCCCCAGCATTTT. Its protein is CASSPTGYSNQPQHF. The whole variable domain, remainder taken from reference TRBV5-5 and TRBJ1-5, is DAGVTQSPTHLIKTRGQQVTLRCSPISGHKSVSWYQQVLGQGPQFIFQYYEKEERGRGNFPDRFSARQFPNYSSELNVNALLLGDSALYLCASSPTGYSNQPQHFGDGTRLSIL.

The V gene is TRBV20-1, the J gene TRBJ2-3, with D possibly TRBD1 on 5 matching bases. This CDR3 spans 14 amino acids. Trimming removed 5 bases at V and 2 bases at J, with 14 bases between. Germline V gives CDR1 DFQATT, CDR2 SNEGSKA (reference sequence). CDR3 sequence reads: CSAGRQHDTDTQYF. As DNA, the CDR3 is TGCAGTGCTGGCCGACAGCACGACACAGATACGCAGTATTTT.

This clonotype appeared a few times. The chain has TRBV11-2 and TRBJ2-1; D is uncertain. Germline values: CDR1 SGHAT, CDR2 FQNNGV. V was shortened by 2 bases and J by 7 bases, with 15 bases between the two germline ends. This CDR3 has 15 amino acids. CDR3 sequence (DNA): TGTGCCAGCAGCTTAACCAAGGCTAGTCAAAATGAGCAGTTCTTC. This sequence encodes CASSLTKASQNEQFF.

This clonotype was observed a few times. The CDR3 spells CASSQDLRDSPLHF. The CDR3 DNA is TGTGCCAGCAGCCAAGATCTGAGGGATTCACCCCTCCACTTT. The chain recombines TRBV3-1 with TRBJ1-6, with unresolved D. Germline V gene data show CDR1 as LGHDT and CDR2 as YNNKEL (reference sequence). CDR3 size: 14 residues. V gave up 0 bases and J gave up 8 bases, with 8 bases separating them.

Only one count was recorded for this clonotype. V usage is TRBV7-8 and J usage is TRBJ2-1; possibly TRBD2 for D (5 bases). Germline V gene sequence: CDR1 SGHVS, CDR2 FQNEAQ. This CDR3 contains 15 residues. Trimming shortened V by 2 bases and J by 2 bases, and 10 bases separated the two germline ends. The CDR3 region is CASSLYIGTYNEQFF. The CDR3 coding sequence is TGTGCCAGCAGCTTATACATCGGGACCTACAATGAGCAGTTCTTC.

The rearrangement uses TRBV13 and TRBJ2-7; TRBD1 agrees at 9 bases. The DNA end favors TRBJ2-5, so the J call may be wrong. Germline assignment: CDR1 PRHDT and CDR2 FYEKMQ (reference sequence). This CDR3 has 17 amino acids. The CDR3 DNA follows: TGTGCCAGCAGCGCAGGACAGGGGCGGTGGGGTAGAGAGACCCAGTACTTC. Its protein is CASSAGQGRWGRETQYF.

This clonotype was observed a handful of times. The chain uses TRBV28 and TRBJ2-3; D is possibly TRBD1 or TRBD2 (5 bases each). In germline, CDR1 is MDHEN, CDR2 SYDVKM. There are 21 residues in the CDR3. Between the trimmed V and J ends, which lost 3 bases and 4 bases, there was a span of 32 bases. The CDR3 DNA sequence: TGTGCCAGCAGTTTCAGTCAGGCCCACCGGGACCCCCAGGGATGGCCAGATACGCAGTATTTT. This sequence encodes CASSFSQAHRDPQGWPDTQYF. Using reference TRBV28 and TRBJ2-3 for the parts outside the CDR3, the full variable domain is DVKVTQSSRYLVKRTGEKVFLECVQDMDHENMFWYRQDPGLGLRLIYFSYDVKMKEKGDIPEGYSVSREKKERFSLILESASTNQTSMYLCASSFSQAHRDPQGWPDTQYFGPGTRLTVL.